This TCR beta chain is drawn from a study of T-cell reconstitution after alpha-beta-depleted transplantation in children. Molecular barcoding with unique molecular identifiers was used for the TCRbeta library. TCRdb used MiXCR to reprocess the PCR reads, holding one entry per CDR3 protein. There are a few hundred thousand distinct CDR3 sequences in the sample; roughly 18% occur only once, and 3.3% lies in the top ten. The sequencing used PBMCs from the stem cell graft donor, collected from the stem cell graft. The TCR originated in a human donor who donated a stem cell graft to a child with acute lymphoblastic leukemia.

CDR3 in DNA: TGTGCCAGCAGTGAATTCTATTTGGGGGTTACCGGGGAGCTGTTTTTT. Protein: CASSEFYLGVTGELFF. This sequence joins TRBV2 and TRBJ2-2; possibly TRBD1 or TRBD2 for D (5 bases each). The CDR3 covers 16 residues. Trimming left V 2 bases short and J 5 bases short, with 15 bases between. Germline V lookup: CDR1 SNHLY, CDR2 FYNNEI.